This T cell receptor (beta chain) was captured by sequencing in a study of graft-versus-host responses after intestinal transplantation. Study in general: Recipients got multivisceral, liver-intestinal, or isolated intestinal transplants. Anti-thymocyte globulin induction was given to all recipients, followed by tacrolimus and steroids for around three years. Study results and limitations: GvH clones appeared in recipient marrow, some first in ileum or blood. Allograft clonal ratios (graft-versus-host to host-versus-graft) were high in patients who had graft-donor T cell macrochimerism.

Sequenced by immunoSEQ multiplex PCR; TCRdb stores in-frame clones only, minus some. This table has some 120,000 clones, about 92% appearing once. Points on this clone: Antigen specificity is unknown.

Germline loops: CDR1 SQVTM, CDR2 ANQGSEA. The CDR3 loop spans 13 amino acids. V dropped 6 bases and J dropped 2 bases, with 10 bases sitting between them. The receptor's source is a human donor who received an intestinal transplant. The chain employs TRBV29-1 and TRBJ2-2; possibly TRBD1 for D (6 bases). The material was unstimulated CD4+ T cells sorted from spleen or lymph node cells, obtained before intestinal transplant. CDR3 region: CSVIQGNTGELFF. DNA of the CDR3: TGCAGCGTAATACAGGGCAACACCGGGGAGCTGTTTTTT.